This T cell receptor (beta chain) originates from a study of T cells after yellow fever vaccination. Study findings and constraints: A weaker but faster secondary response was observed, peaking on day 5 versus 15.

TCRdb passed the 5' RACE reads through MiXCR, listing each CDR3 protein once. The table records 120,000 or so distinct CDR3 sequences, about 8.2% of them present only once. Notes on this clonotype: Its antigen remains unidentified.

The clonotype was recovered from a young man who received the YFV17D yellow fever vaccine. Sequenced material: CD8+ T cells sorted from PBMCs, taken on the day of the yellow fever booster vaccination.

The CDR3 loop reads CATSRDRGSNQPQHF. As DNA, the CDR3 is TGTGCCACCAGCAGAGACAGGGGTAGCAATCAGCCCCAGCATTTT. The chain links TRBV15 to TRBJ1-5; maybe TRBD1 (6 bases). The CDR3 contains 15 residues. The germline gives CDR1 LNHNV, CDR2 YYDKDF (reference sequence). Trimming removed 0 bases from V and 0 bases from J, with 6 bases in between.